Below are 21 T cell receptor beta chains sequenced from a single sample in a study of shared clonotypes between healthy human individuals. Sequencing used immunoSEQ multiplex PCR; TCRdb keeps in-frame clones, though not all of them. The sample has about 2 million clones; about 94% are singletons. CD45RO-negative, CCR7-selected cells formed the naive CD8 fraction, which excluded terminally differentiated effector memory CD45RA+ cells. The source material was naive CD8+ T cells sorted from blood. All receptors come from a man between 18 and 35 years old in good health.

This chain uses TRBV6-1 with TRBJ1-1; tentative D call: TRBD1 (6 bases). This CDR3 has 15 amino acids. CDR1 and CDR2 from the germline V gene are MNHNS and SASEGT. The ends were cut back, 2 bases at V and 3 bases at J, with 13 bases in the middle. The CDR3, as DNA: TGTGCCAGCAGTGAATTAGGGACATATGACACTGAAGCTTTCTTT. It specifies CASSELGTYDTEAFF.

J is TRBJ2-7 and V is TRBV7-9, with 8 bases lining up with TRBD2. Germline lookup yields CDR1 SEHNR and CDR2 FQNEAQ (reference sequence). The CDR3 spans 19 residues. V was pared by 5 bases and J by 0 bases, with 18 bases of the junction left unmatched. CDR3: CASSGGSTELSGNSYEQYF. The CDR3 nucleotides read TGTGCCAGCAGCGGGGGATCGACAGAACTTAGCGGGAACTCCTACGAGCAGTACTTC.

V and J are TRBV29-1 and TRBJ2-3, with a tentative D call TRBD1 (5 bases). The germline V gene has CDR1 SQVTM and CDR2 ANQGSEA. The CDR3 consists of 13 residues. The V end lost 4 bases, the J end lost 2 bases, and 10 bases lay between the germline ends. In nucleotides, the CDR3 is TGCAGCGTTGTAACAGGCCACACAGATACGCAGTATTTT. Its protein product is CSVVTGHTDTQYF.

The chain carries TRBV7-9 and TRBJ2-3; TRBD1 agrees at 9 bases. The ends lost 3 bases at V and 5 bases at J; junction bases unmatched: 6. Germline loops: CDR1 SEHNR, CDR2 FQNEAQ (reference sequence). The CDR3 has 15 residues. The CDR3 sequence is CASSLGDRAQDTQYF. The CDR3 DNA follows: TGTGCCAGCAGCTTGGGGGACAGGGCACAAGATACGCAGTATTTT.

The gene calls are TRBV6-1 and TRBJ1-2, with unresolved D. The CDR3 consists of 15 residues. Trimming took 1 base from V and 6 from J, leaving 15 bases between them. Per the germline V gene, CDR1 is MNHNS and CDR2 is SASEGT. The CDR3 coding sequence is TGTGCCAGCAGTGAAGATCGTTCAGGAAAAGATGGCTACACCTTC. Amino acids: CASSEDRSGKDGYTF.

The CDR3 nucleotides are TGTGCCATCAGTGAGTTGGGGAACACCGGGGAGCTGTTTTTT. Translating it yields CAISELGNTGELFF. The chain employs TRBV10-3 and TRBJ2-2; D gene unclear. Germline values: CDR1 ENHRY, CDR2 SYGVKD. Trimming left V 1 base short and J 1 base short, with 4 bases between. The CDR3 totals 14 residues.

The V gene is TRBV6-5, the J gene TRBJ2-7; TRBD2 matches at 10 bases. Germline CDR1 and CDR2: MNHEY and SVGAGI. There are 15 residues in the CDR3. With V trimmed by 6 bases and J by 2 bases, 7 bases remained unmatched. The CDR3 loop is CASSPGLAEAYEQYF. In DNA, the CDR3 is TGTGCCAGCAGCCCAGGACTAGCGGAGGCCTACGAGCAGTACTTC.

The rearrangement joins TRBV2 to TRBJ1-6; D not resolved. CDR3 length equals 16 residues. V was clipped by 3 bases and J by 3 bases, with 12 bases between them. Germline CDR1 reads SNHLY; CDR2 reads FYNNEI. CDR3: CASSESARSYNSPLHF. DNA for the CDR3: TGTGCCAGCAGTGAGTCGGCCAGAAGCTATAATTCACCCCTCCACTTT.

The chain links TRBV7-2 to TRBJ2-1; TRBD1 might be the D (6 bases). Germline V gene data show CDR1 as SGHTA and CDR2 as FQGNSA. This CDR3 is built from 17 residues. Trimming removed 3 bases at V and 4 bases at J, with 19 bases between. CDR3 region: CASSFTSGGGLYNEQFF. DNA for the CDR3: TGTGCCAGCAGCTTTACGTCGGGTGGGGGCCTATACAATGAGCAGTTCTTC.

The gene calls are TRBV7-8 and TRBJ1-2, with D tentatively TRBD1 (5 bases). Trimming took 1 base from V and 0 from J, leaving 12 bases between them. This CDR3 comprises 16 residues. Germline V CDR1 and CDR2: SGHVS, FQNEAQ. The CDR3 nucleotides are TGTGCCAGCAGCTTAGGTCCACAGGTTACTAACTATGGCTACACCTTC. It codes for CASSLGPQVTNYGYTF. The full variable domain, completed using reference TRBV7-8 and TRBJ1-2, is GAGVSQSPRYKVAKRGQDVALRCDPISGHVSLFWYQQALGQGPEFLTYFQNEAQLDKSGLPSDRFFAERPEGSVSTLKIQRTQQEDSAVYLCASSLGPQVTNYGYTFGSGTRLTVV.

The chain recombines TRBV5-5 with TRBJ2-7; unclear D gene. Germline values: CDR1 SGHKS, CDR2 YYEKEE (reference sequence). V was pared by 6 bases and J by 5 bases, with 12 bases between. The length of the CDR3 is 12 residues. In nucleotides, the CDR3 is TGTGCCAGCACCCCCCCGCCCCACGAGCAGTACTTC. Its translation is CASTPPPHEQYF.

The gene calls are TRBV11-2 and TRBJ2-7, with TRBD2 matching 8 bases. The length of the CDR3 is 15 residues. Losses at the gene ends were 1 base for V and 6 bases for J; bases not matched to a gene: 8. Germline CDR1 is SGHAT and CDR2 is FQNNGV. The CDR3: CASSLAGGGRIEQYF. In nucleotides, the CDR3 is TGTGCCAGCAGCTTAGCCGGGGGGGGAAGGATCGAGCAGTACTTC. Supplemented by reference TRBV11-2 and TRBJ2-7, the full variable domain reads EAGVAQSPRYKIIEKRQSVAFWCNPISGHATLYWYQQILGQGPKLLIQFQNNGVVDDSQLPKDRFSAERLKGVDSTLKIQPAKLEDSAVYLCASSLAGGGRIEQYFGPGTRLTVT.

V gene TRBV13 combines with J gene TRBJ2-1; 13 nucleotides match TRBD2. Per the germline V gene, CDR1 is PRHDT and CDR2 is FYEKMQ (reference sequence). Trimming took 4 bases from V and 6 from J; bases not matched to a gene: 6. The CDR3 is 16 amino acids. CDR3 residues: CASSSQLAGGSNEQFF. The CDR3 coding sequence is TGTGCCAGCAGCTCCCAACTAGCGGGGGGGAGCAATGAGCAGTTCTTC.

Concerning this clone itself: At the DNA level, this CDR3 is encoded by other sequences in the same sample as well. The genes are TRBV4-1 and TRBJ1-2; 9 bases match TRBD1. The CDR3 length is 15 residues. Trimming took 0 bases from V and 4 from J; bases not matched to a gene: 3. CDR1 is MGHRA and CDR2 is YSYEKL in the germline V gene. CDR3 amino acids: CASSQDRGQGYGYTF. In nucleotides, the CDR3 is TGCGCCAGCAGCCAAGATAGGGGACAGGGCTATGGCTACACCTTC.

The chain has TRBV27 and TRBJ2-7, with 10 bases aligning to TRBD1. Per the germline V gene, CDR1 is MNHEY and CDR2 is SMNVEV (reference sequence). Unmatched junction bases numbered 1, after V lost 8 bases and J lost 0 bases. This CDR3 is built from 13 residues. CDR3 amino acids: CASRDRGSYEQYF. The CDR3 nucleotides are TGTGCCAGCCGGGACAGGGGCTCCTACGAGCAGTACTTC.

CDR3 nucleotides: TGTGCCACCAGCTTGGTTGTGGGGACTGAAGCTTTCTTT. This translates into CATSLVVGTEAFF. V gene TRBV15 combines with J gene TRBJ1-1; D is uncertain. V shed 5 bases and J shed 5 bases, with 12 bases lying between them. Germline CDR1 is LNHNV and CDR2 is YYDKDF (reference sequence). The CDR3 totals 13 residues.

This chain links TRBV6-5 with TRBJ2-7; the D gene could be TRBD1 or TRBD2 (5 bases each). The CDR3 sequence is 12 residues long. Germline CDR1 and CDR2: MNHEY and SVGAGI. Here the CDR3 reads CASQGVGYEQYF. For the CDR3, the DNA is TGTGCAAGCCAGGGAGTGGGCTACGAGCAGTACTTC.

V usage is TRBV27 and J usage is TRBJ2-1; 7 bases are shared with TRBD2. The germline V gene encodes CDR1 MNHEY and CDR2 SMNVEV (reference sequence). The CDR3 has 15 amino acids. The J segment lost 4 bases and the V segment lost 7 bases, leaving 10 bases of the junction unmatched. CDR3 loop: CASNDGRPQYNEQFF. The DNA for the CDR3 is TGTGCCAGCAATGACGGGAGGCCCCAATACAATGAGCAGTTCTTC.

Points on this clone: Within the sample, other DNA sequences also encode this same CDR3. The CDR3 reads CASSFRGLLGEQYF. The CDR3, as DNA: TGTGCCAGCAGTTTCCGAGGACTCCTTGGCGAGCAGTACTTC. The gene calls are TRBV28 and TRBJ2-7; TRBD2 is a possible D gene (5 bases). V was trimmed by 3 bases and J by 6 bases, leaving 15 bases between them. The CDR3 runs to 14 residues. Per germline, CDR1 MDHEN and CDR2 SYDVKM.

This clone was seen only once. The chain recombines TRBV6-5 with TRBJ2-5, with 8 bases aligning to TRBD2. Near its end, the DNA agrees better with TRBJ2-7, so the J call may be wrong. CDR1 is MNHEY, CDR2 SVGAGI, per germline. CDR3 size: 13 residues. The CDR3 DNA sequence: TGTGCCAGCAGTCCGATTACTAGCGGCGAGCAGTACTTC. This gives the protein CASSPITSGEQYF.

This rearrangement joins TRBV10-3 to TRBJ1-2; D unresolved. The V end was cut by 4 bases, the J end by 6 bases, with 12 bases between. The CDR3 length is 13 residues. CDR1 is ENHRY, CDR2 SYGVKD, per germline. CDR3 DNA sequence: TGTGCCATCAGTGGCCATCAGCAGGATGGCTACACCTTC. Translation gives CAISGHQQDGYTF.